Below are 20 T cell receptor beta chains sequenced from a single sample in a study of blood T cell repertoires in COVID-19. Assay used: immunoSEQ multiplex PCR; TCRdb lists only in-frame clones, some missing. In the table there are 200,000 to 250,000 clones, roughly 80% of which are singletons. Sequences were obtained from peripheral blood. These receptors originate from a woman in her seventies with COVID-19, enrolled during active disease.

The CDR3 bases are TGTGCCAGCAGCGTAAGGGGCAGGGGCGCGACCGGGGAGCTGTTTTTT. Encoded protein: CASSVRGRGATGELFF. The chain has TRBV9 and TRBJ2-2, with TRBD1 as a possible D gene (6 bases). Germline CDR1 and CDR2: SGDLS and YYNGEE. The CDR3 totals 16 residues. The ends were cut back, 1 base at V and 5 bases at J, with 15 bases in the middle.

This clone was observed a handful of times. The chain couples TRBV2 to TRBJ2-3; D possibly corresponds to TRBD2 (6 bases). Germline-derived CDR1 and CDR2 are SNHLY and FYNNEI. This CDR3 region has 15 residues. V was shortened by 4 bases and J by 0 bases, with 11 bases between the two germline ends. The chain's CDR3 is CASSGLGGSTDTQYF. CDR3 DNA sequence: TGTGCCAGCAGTGGGCTGGGGGGTAGCACAGATACGCAGTATTTT.

This chain joins TRBV5-4 and TRBJ2-7; 7 bases align to TRBD1. Trimming removed 0 bases from V and 6 bases from J; junction bases left unmatched: 12. This CDR3 has 16 residues. Looked up from germline, CDR1 is SGHNT and CDR2 is YYREEE (reference sequence). CDR3 residues: CASSLVGGVRGREQYF. The CDR3 region has the DNA TGTGCCAGCAGCTTGGTTGGAGGTGTGAGGGGGCGCGAGCAGTACTTC.

The chain uses TRBV7-2 and TRBJ1-1; 8 bases match TRBD1. The CDR3 totals 13 residues. Germline CDR1 reads SGHTA; CDR2 reads FQGNSA. Trimming took 4 bases from V and 8 from J; bases not matched to a gene: 6. The CDR3 region has the DNA TGTGCCAGCAGCTATGACAGGGGACAAGAAGCTTTCTTT. This sequence encodes CASSYDRGQEAFF.

The chain joins TRBV4-3 to TRBJ2-3, with unresolved D. With 0 bases removed from V and 2 bases from J, the gap between germline ends came to 12 bases. The CDR3 runs to 16 residues. Germline V gene data show CDR1 as LGHNA and CDR2 as YSLEER. The chain's CDR3 is CASSQDLRQITDTQYF. DNA for the CDR3: TGCGCCAGCAGCCAAGATCTGAGGCAGATCACAGATACGCAGTATTTT.

The V gene is TRBV7-2, the J gene TRBJ1-3, with D possibly TRBD1 on 6 matching bases. Looked up from germline, CDR1 is SGHTA and CDR2 is FQGNSA. V was cut by 5 bases and J by 2 bases, with 10 bases left in between. The CDR3 totals 14 residues. The CDR3 nucleotides read TGTGCCAGCAGCCAGGACAGAGCTGGAAACACCATATATTTT. It encodes CASSQDRAGNTIYF. Based on the CDR3 plus reference TRBV7-2 and TRBJ1-3, the full variable domain is GAGVSQSPSNKVTEKGKDVELRCDPISGHTALYWYRQSLGQGLEFLIYFQGNSAPDKSGLPSDRFSAERTGGSVSTLTIQRTQQEDSAVYLCASSQDRAGNTIYFGEGSWLTVV.

The rearrangement links TRBV11-2 to TRBJ1-2; no firm D call. The CDR3 is made up of 16 amino acids. Germline CDR1 is SGHAT and CDR2 is FQNNGV. Trimming took off 1 base at V and 7 bases at J, with 19 bases between the two ends. CDR3 DNA: TGTGCCAGCAGCTTAGGAGGCGGCGCCCCCATTGGTGGCTACACCTTC. Protein: CASSLGGGAPIGGYTF.

The chain joins TRBV28 to TRBJ1-6, with 10 bases identical to TRBD1. Trimming took 5 bases from V and 8 from J; bases not matched to a gene: 9. Germline V gives CDR1 MDHEN, CDR2 SYDVKM. This CDR3 is 16 amino acids long. The CDR3, as DNA: TGTGCCAGCAGTGGTGCCGGGACAGGGGTATATTCACCCCTCCACTTT. Its protein product is CASSGAGTGVYSPLHF.

V usage is TRBV19 and J usage is TRBJ1-1, with D possibly TRBD1 on 5 matching bases. The germline V and J ends were trimmed by 5 bases and 1 base, with 11 bases remaining between them. Germline CDR1 and CDR2: LNHDA and SQIVND (reference sequence). This CDR3 contains 14 residues. CDR3 protein: CASSAVGGNTEAFF. For the CDR3, the DNA is TGTGCCAGTAGTGCCGTCGGGGGGAACACTGAAGCTTTCTTT.

V and J are TRBV6-5 and TRBJ2-2; TRBD1 aligns across 7 bases. Losses at the gene ends were 6 bases for V and 3 bases for J; bases not matched to a gene: 7. CDR3 length equals 15 residues. Germline V gives CDR1 MNHEY, CDR2 SVGAGI. The DNA of the CDR3 is TGTGCCAGCAGCCGACAGGGTCCGGACACCGGGGAGCTGTTTTTT. This sequence encodes CASSRQGPDTGELFF.

This clone is a singleton in its sample. DNA of the CDR3: TGTGCCAGCAGTGGAATTACACAGACCGGGGAGCTGTTTTTT. Translated, it gives CASSGITQTGELFF. The chain recombines TRBV2 with TRBJ2-2; D is unresolved. V lost 4 bases and J 5 bases, leaving 11 bases between the germline ends. Looked up from germline, CDR1 is SNHLY and CDR2 is FYNNEI. This CDR3 spans 14 amino acids. Drawing the rest from reference TRBV2 and TRBJ2-2, the complete variable domain is EPEVTQTPSHQVTQMGQEVILRCVPISNHLYFYWYRQILGQKVEFLVSFYNNEISEKSEIFDDQFSVERPDGSNFTLKIRSTKLEDSAMYFCASSGITQTGELFFGEGSRLTVL.

The chain uses TRBV28 and TRBJ1-2; D unresolved. The CDR3 is 11 amino acids. Trimming pared 4 bases from V and 4 bases from J, leaving 4 bases between. Germline lookup yields CDR1 MDHEN and CDR2 SYDVKM. The CDR3 DNA sequence: TGTGCCAGCAGTTACAGCTATGGCTACACCTTC. This gives the protein CASSYSYGYTF.

This chain connects TRBV3-1 (or the pseudogene TRBV3-2) to TRBJ2-5; weak D call: TRBD2 (5 bases). Trimming cost V 1 base and J 5 bases, with 5 bases left between them. Germline V gene sequence: CDR1 LGHDT, CDR2 YNNKEL (reference sequence). The CDR3 has 12 amino acids. The CDR3 coding sequence is TGTGCCAGCAGCCAAGGAGGGGAGACCCAGTACTTC. Amino acid sequence: CASSQGGETQYF.

This chain links TRBV7-2 with TRBJ1-1; D gene ambiguous. V dropped 6 bases and J dropped 0 bases, with 8 bases sitting between them. The CDR3 has 13 amino acids. Germline V gene data show CDR1 as SGHTA and CDR2 as FQGNSA. The CDR3 is CASSRLLNTEAFF. Written as DNA, the CDR3 is TGTGCCAGCAGTAGACTTTTGAACACTGAAGCTTTCTTT.

The V and J genes are TRBV15 and TRBJ2-1; the D gene is possibly TRBD2 (6 bases). Germline CDR1 is LNHNV and CDR2 is YYDKDF (reference sequence). CDR3 length: 13 residues. The ends were cut back, 5 bases at V and 8 bases at J, with 13 bases in the middle. The CDR3 DNA reads as TGTGCCACCAGCCTAGAACTAGCATATGAGCAGTTCTTC. Protein sequence: CATSLELAYEQFF.

About this clone: At the DNA level, this CDR3 is encoded by other sequences in the same sample as well. This chain connects TRBV5-1 to TRBJ1-4; weak D call: TRBD1 (5 bases). Germline CDR1 is SGHRS and CDR2 is YFSETQ. Trimming pared 0 bases from V and 8 bases from J, leaving 8 bases between. The CDR3 is made up of 13 amino acids. CDR3 bases: TGCGCCAGCAGCTTGGGGCAGGGAGAAAAACTGTTTTTT. It codes for CASSLGQGEKLFF.

The chain links TRBV7-8 to TRBJ2-1; tentatively, D is TRBD2 (6 bases). V lost 5 bases, J lost 7 bases, and 18 bases lay in between. Germline CDR1 SGHVS, CDR2 FQNEAQ. This CDR3 is built from 15 residues. The CDR3 is CASSPVGGKSNEQFF. The CDR3 nucleotides are TGTGCCAGCAGCCCGGTCGGGGGAAAAAGTAATGAGCAGTTCTTC.

The table lists this clone with a count of one. The V and J genes are TRBV24-1 and TRBJ1-2, with 10 positions matching TRBD1. CDR3 length: 15 residues. J was trimmed by 8 bases and V by 3 bases; bases with no gene match: 8. The germline V gene has CDR1 KGHDR and CDR2 SFDVKD. The DNA for the CDR3 is TGTGCCACCAGTGATCCCGGGACAGGGGCTGGCGGCTACACCTTC. It is translated as CATSDPGTGAGGYTF.

This chain connects TRBV7-2 to TRBJ1-2; D possibly corresponds to TRBD1 (6 bases). CDR3 size: 15 residues. The V end was cut by 4 bases, the J end by 7 bases, with 19 bases between. Germline CDR1 SGHTA, CDR2 FQGNSA. CDR3 amino acids: CASSYPSAGGAGYTF. The CDR3 region has the DNA TGTGCCAGCAGCTATCCTTCCGCGGGGGGGGCTGGCTACACCTTC.

The J gene is TRBJ2-7, the V gene TRBV6-5; 12 bases agree with TRBD2. Germline V gene data show CDR1 as MNHEY and CDR2 as SVGAGI. The CDR3 is 15 residues long. With 6 bases clipped from V and 2 bases from J, the junction kept 5 bases outside the gene matches. The CDR3 DNA reads as TGTGCCAGCAGGGTGACTAGCGGGAGCACCTACGAGCAGTACTTC. It specifies CASRVTSGSTYEQYF.